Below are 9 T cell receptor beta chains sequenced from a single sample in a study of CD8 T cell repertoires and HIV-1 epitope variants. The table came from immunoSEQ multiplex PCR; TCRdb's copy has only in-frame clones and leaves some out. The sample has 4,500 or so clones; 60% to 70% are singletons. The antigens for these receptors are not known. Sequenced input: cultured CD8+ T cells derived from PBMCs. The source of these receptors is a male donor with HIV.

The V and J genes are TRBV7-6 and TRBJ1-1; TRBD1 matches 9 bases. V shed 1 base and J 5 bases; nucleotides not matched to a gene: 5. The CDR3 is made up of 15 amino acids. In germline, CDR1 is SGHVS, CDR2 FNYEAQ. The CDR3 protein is CASSLETGGLTEAFF. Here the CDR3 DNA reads TGTGCCAGCAGCTTAGAAACAGGGGGCCTAACTGAAGCTTTCTTT.

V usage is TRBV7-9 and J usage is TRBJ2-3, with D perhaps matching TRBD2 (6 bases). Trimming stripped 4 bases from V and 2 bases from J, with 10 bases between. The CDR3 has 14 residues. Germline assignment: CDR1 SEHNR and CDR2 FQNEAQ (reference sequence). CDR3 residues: CASSSRLDTDTQYF. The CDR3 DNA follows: TGTGCCAGCAGCTCCCGACTAGACACAGATACGCAGTATTTT. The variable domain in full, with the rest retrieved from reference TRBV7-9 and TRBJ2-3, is DTGVSQNPRHKITKRGQNVTFRCDPISEHNRLYWYRQTLGQGPEFLTYFQNEAQLEKSRLLSDRFSAERPKGSFSTLEIQRTEQGDSAMYLCASSSRLDTDTQYFGPGTRLTVL.

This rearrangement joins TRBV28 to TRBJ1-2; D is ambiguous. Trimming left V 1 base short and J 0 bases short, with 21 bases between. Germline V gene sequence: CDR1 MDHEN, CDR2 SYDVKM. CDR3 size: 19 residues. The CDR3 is CASSLFALSPQSPNYGYTF. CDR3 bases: TGTGCCAGCAGTTTATTCGCCCTTAGCCCACAGTCTCCTAACTATGGCTACACCTTC.

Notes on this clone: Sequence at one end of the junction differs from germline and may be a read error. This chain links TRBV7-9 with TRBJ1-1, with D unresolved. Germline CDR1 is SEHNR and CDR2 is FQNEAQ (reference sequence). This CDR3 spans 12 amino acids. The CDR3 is CASSLVNTEAFF. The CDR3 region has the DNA TGTGCCAGCAGCTTAGTCAACACAGAAGCTTTCTTT.

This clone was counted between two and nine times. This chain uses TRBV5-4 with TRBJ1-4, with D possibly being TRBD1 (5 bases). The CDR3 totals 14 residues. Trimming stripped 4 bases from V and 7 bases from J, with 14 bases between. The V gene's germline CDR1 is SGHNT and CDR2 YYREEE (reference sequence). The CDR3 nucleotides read TGTGCCAGCAGCCCCACAGGCGGGAGTGAAAAACTGTTTTTT. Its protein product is CASSPTGGSEKLFF.

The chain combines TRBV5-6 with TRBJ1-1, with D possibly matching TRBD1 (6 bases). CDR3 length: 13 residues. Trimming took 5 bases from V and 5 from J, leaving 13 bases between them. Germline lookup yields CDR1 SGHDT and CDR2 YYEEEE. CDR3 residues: CASREQGGTEAFF. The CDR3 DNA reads TGTGCCAGCAGGGAGCAAGGGGGTACTGAAGCTTTCTTT.

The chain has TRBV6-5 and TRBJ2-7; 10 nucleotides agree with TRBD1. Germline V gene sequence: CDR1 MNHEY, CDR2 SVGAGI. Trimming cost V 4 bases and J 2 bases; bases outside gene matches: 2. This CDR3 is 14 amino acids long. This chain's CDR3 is CASSFGTGAYEQYF. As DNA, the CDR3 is TGTGCCAGCAGTTTCGGGACAGGGGCCTACGAGCAGTACTTC.

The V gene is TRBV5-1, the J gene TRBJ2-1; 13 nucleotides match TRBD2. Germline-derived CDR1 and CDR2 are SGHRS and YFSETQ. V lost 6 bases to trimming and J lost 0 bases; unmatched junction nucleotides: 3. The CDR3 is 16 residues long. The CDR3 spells CASTRTSGSSYNEQFF. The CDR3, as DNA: TGCGCCAGCACCCGGACTAGCGGGAGCTCCTACAATGAGCAGTTCTTC.

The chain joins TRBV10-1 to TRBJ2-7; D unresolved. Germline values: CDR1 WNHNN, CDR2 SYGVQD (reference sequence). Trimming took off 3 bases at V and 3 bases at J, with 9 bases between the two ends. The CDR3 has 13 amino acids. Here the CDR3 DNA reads TGCGCCAGCAGTGATACCTTGATCTACGAGCAGTACTTC. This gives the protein CASSDTLIYEQYF.